This T cell receptor (beta chain) originates from a study of beta chain features in type 1 diabetes. Notes on the study in general: Type 1 diabetes patients had TCRB CDR3s that were shorter (moderately but significantly so) in all four CD4+ subsets.

The study reverse transcribed the entire isolated RNA, so it sequenced expressed TCRB transcripts. Naive, central memory and regulatory T cell samples averaged roughly 4 million reads. Clones were sequenced by immunoSEQ multiplex PCR, and TCRdb holds only the in-frame ones, with some missing. The data hold 600,000 to 700,000 clones, with about an eighth observed a single time. Sorting gave populations that all exceeded 98% purity. Deletions cut 6 bases from V and 9 bases from J, with 15 bases between. The CDR3 contains 13 residues. The germline CDR1 and CDR2 sequences are SGHTA and FQGNSA. This clone was counted a few times. Its specificity is not known.

Sequences were obtained from naive CD4+ T cells from blood. This clonotype was sampled from a man younger than 40 with type 1 diabetes. The chain combines TRBV7-2 with TRBJ1-5, with D tentatively TRBD1 (5 bases). The CDR3 reads CASSLASRGPQHF. CDR3 DNA sequence: TGTGCCAGCAGTCTCGCTTCAAGGGGGCCCCAGCATTTT.